The 31 T cell receptor beta chains below all came from one sample that was sequenced in a study of technical replicates of blood from a few donors (dated by TCRdb to the late 2010s). The library came from the immunoSEQ multiplex PCR assay. TCRdb carries this immuneACCESS record with in-frame sequences only. Its versions omit some clonotypes, under half of them owing to an unresolved V gene in the studies checked, with the rest unexplained. Present in this sample are 100,000 or so clones, 95% of which were seen just once. The ten most abundant clones make up more than 0.2% of the sample. Sample: T cells isolated from PBMCs. The receptors here all came from a human donor in good health.

The chain recombines TRBV28 with TRBJ1-2; 8 bases are a match to TRBD1. Germline values: CDR1 MDHEN, CDR2 SYDVKM. The CDR3 covers 15 residues. After removal of 4 bases from V and 4 bases from J, the junction contained 8 bases not matched to a gene. The CDR3 DNA is TGTGCCAGCAGTTCGTCCGGGACAGGACTCTATGGCTACACCTTC. Translating gives CASSSSGTGLYGYTF.

The chain carries TRBV10-3 and TRBJ2-7, with D tentatively TRBD2 (7 bases). The CDR3 consists of 15 residues. The germline V gene encodes CDR1 ENHRY and CDR2 SYGVKD. Trimming pared 3 bases from V and 1 base from J, leaving 13 bases between. The CDR3 sequence is CAISDGRGPSYEQYF. The CDR3 DNA is TGTGCCATCAGTGACGGGCGGGGGCCTTCCTACGAGCAGTACTTC.

V and J are TRBV2 and TRBJ2-7; 11 bases are shared with TRBD2. After removal of 2 bases from V and 3 bases from J, the junction contained 15 bases not matched to a gene. Germline V gene lookup returns CDR1 SNHLY and CDR2 FYNNEI. The CDR3 has 19 amino acids. DNA of the CDR3: TGTGCCAGCAGTGAATTCCCCCTTCTAGCGGGGGGAGATTACTACGAGCAGTACTTC. Its protein is CASSEFPLLAGGDYYEQYF.

This clone was seen once. The rearrangement uses TRBV7-8 and TRBJ2-1, with 10 nucleotides matching TRBD1. The V segment lost 7 bases and the J segment 4 bases; nucleotides outside the gene matches: 4. The CDR3 is 14 amino acids. CDR1 is SGHVS and CDR2 is FQNEAQ in the germline V gene. The CDR3 DNA follows: TGTGCCAGCACCACGGGACAGGGGTACAATGAGCAGTTCTTC. Its protein is CASTTGQGYNEQFF.

V and J are TRBV5-1 and TRBJ1-6, with 7 bases fitting TRBD1. V lost 2 bases and J lost 7; bases outside the gene matches: 9. In germline, CDR1 is SGHRS, CDR2 YFSETQ. This CDR3 has 16 residues. The CDR3 sequence is CASSLRGLHQNSPLHF. The DNA for the CDR3 is TGCGCCAGCAGCTTAAGGGGGCTTCACCAGAATTCACCCCTCCACTTT.

The gene calls are TRBV14 and TRBJ2-1; no definite D call. Germline CDR1 SGHDN, CDR2 FVKESK. The CDR3 is 15 residues long. V lost 1 base and J 0 bases, leaving 7 bases between the germline ends. The CDR3 loop reads CASSQVELSYNEQFF. CDR3 nucleotide sequence: TGTGCCAGCAGCCAAGTTGAACTCTCCTACAATGAGCAGTTCTTC. The full variable domain, its missing parts supplied by reference TRBV14 and TRBJ2-1, is EAGVTQFPSHSVIEKGQTVTLRCDPISGHDNLYWYRRVMGKEIKFLLHFVKESKQDESGMPNNRFLAERTGGTYSTLKVQPAELEDSGVYFCASSQVELSYNEQFFGPGTRLTVL.

This chain uses TRBV7-9 with TRBJ2-5, with D perhaps matching TRBD1 (5 bases). The germline gives CDR1 SEHNR, CDR2 FQNEAQ (reference sequence). The ends were cut back, 1 base at V and 4 bases at J, with 13 bases in the middle. This CDR3 has 15 residues. CDR3 coding DNA: TGTGCCAGCAGCTTAGAGATAGGGGCGGCAGAGACCCAGTACTTC. Protein: CASSLEIGAAETQYF. The entire variable domain, with the rest obtained from reference TRBV7-9 and TRBJ2-5, is as follows: DTGVSQNPRHKITKRGQNVTFRCDPISEHNRLYWYRQTLGQGPEFLTYFQNEAQLEKSRLLSDRFSAERPKGSFSTLEIQRTEQGDSAMYLCASSLEIGAAETQYFGPGTRLLVL.

This clone was seen a handful of times. V and J are TRBV12-5 and TRBJ1-6, with D hard to call. Germline V gene lookup returns CDR1 LGHNT and CDR2 FRNRAP. V was trimmed by 6 bases and J by 0 bases, leaving 15 bases between them. The CDR3 loop spans 17 amino acids. The CDR3: CASGSRPGSSYNSPLHF. DNA for the CDR3: TGTGCTAGTGGCTCTCGACCGGGAAGCTCCTATAATTCACCCCTCCACTTT. The variable domain in full, with the rest retrieved from reference TRBV12-5 and TRBJ1-6, is DARVTQTPRHKVTEMGQEVTMRCQPILGHNTVFWYRQTMMQGLELLAYFRNRAPLDDSGMPKDRFSAEMPDATLATLKIQPSEPRDSAVYFCASGSRPGSSYNSPLHFGNGTRLTVT.

This clone has only a few counts. The V gene is TRBV28, the J gene TRBJ1-1; the D gene is possibly TRBD1 (5 bases). Germline CDR1 is MDHEN and CDR2 is SYDVKM. V was shortened by 10 bases and J by 8 bases, with 17 bases between the two germline ends. This CDR3 is 12 amino acids long. The CDR3 region is CATVRGRWEAFF. Here the CDR3 DNA reads TGTGCCACCGTTCGGGGGAGATGGGAAGCTTTCTTT.

This sequence joins TRBV21-1 and TRBJ1-1. TRBV21-1 is a known pseudogene. The CDR3 consists of 15 residues. The CDR3 reads CASSKAWRKNTEAFF. CDR3 nucleotides: TGTGCCAGCAGCAAAGCGTGGCGGAAGAACACTGAAGCTTTCTTT.

CDR3 nucleotide sequence: TGTGCCAGCAGGGGGACAGGGGCAACTAATGAAAAACTGTTTTTT. Amino acids: CASRGTGATNEKLFF. The gene calls are TRBV27 and TRBJ1-4; 10 bases agree with TRBD1. The germline V gene encodes CDR1 MNHEY and CDR2 SMNVEV (reference sequence). This CDR3 spans 15 amino acids. The J segment lost 0 bases and the V segment lost 6 bases, leaving 1 base of the junction unmatched.

This rearrangement joins TRBV5-8 to TRBJ1-2; perhaps TRBD1 as D (5 bases). The V gene lost 4 bases and the J gene lost 3 bases, with 25 bases spanning the gap. This CDR3 region has 18 residues. Germline CDR1 reads SGHTS; CDR2 reads YDEGEE. CDR3 nucleotide sequence: TGTGCCAGCAGCCTCGTCCGGCCCACCCAGGGAGGAGACTATGGCTACACCTTC. This codes for CASSLVRPTQGGDYGYTF. The full variable domain, with the rest looked up from reference TRBV5-8 and TRBJ1-2, is EAGVTQSPTHLIKTRGQQATLRCSPISGHTSVYWYQQALGLGLQFLLWYDEGEERNRGNFPPRFSGRQFPNYSSELNVNALELEDSALYLCASSLVRPTQGGDYGYTFGSGTRLTVV.

The J gene is TRBJ2-7, the V gene TRBV7-6, with 14 bases matching TRBD2. Looked up from germline, CDR1 is SGHVS and CDR2 is FNYEAQ. Trimming took 1 base from V and 4 from J; bases not matched to a gene: 12. CDR3 length: 19 residues. This CDR3 reads CASSLEGTSGSPKHYEQYF. For the CDR3, the DNA is TGTGCCAGCAGCTTAGAAGGGACTAGCGGGAGCCCCAAGCATTACGAGCAGTACTTC.

The V call is TRBV5-1, the J call TRBJ2-3; TRBD2 aligns across 12 bases. CDR1 is SGHRS and CDR2 is YFSETQ in the germline V gene. V dropped 4 bases and J dropped 0; count of bases not matched to a gene: 9. CDR3 length: 18 amino acids. The CDR3 sequence: CASSQGLAGHPSTDTQYF. The CDR3 DNA reads as TGCGCCAGCAGCCAGGGACTAGCGGGCCACCCTAGCACAGATACGCAGTATTTT.

Comments on this clone: The junction departs from germline at one end; a sequencing error may be responsible. The chain links TRBV18 to TRBJ2-7; D perhaps matches TRBD1 (6 bases). CDR1 is KGHSH, CDR2 LQKENI, per germline. CDR3 size: 15 residues. CDR3 coding DNA: TGTGCCAGCTCGCCACAAGGGACAAATACCTACGAGCAGTACTTC. Translated: CASSPQGTNTYEQYF.

The chain recombines TRBV9 with TRBJ2-7; 8 bases align to TRBD1. V lost 7 bases to trimming and J lost 3 bases; unmatched junction nucleotides: 6. The germline V gene encodes CDR1 SGDLS and CDR2 YYNGEE. This CDR3 comprises 13 residues. CDR3 in DNA: TGTGCCAGCGGGGGAGGACAGGGCTACGAGCAGTACTTC. This encodes CASGGGQGYEQYF.

The V and J genes are TRBV2 and TRBJ2-1; 9 nucleotides agree with TRBD2. Looked up from germline, CDR1 is SNHLY and CDR2 is FYNNEI. The CDR3 consists of 16 residues. Trimming cost V 3 bases and J 6 bases; bases outside gene matches: 9. The CDR3 DNA reads as TGTGCCAGCAGTGAGGTCGGTAGCGGGAGTAGCAATGAGCAGTTCTTC. This translates into CASSEVGSGSSNEQFF.

This clone appeared a single time. The chain employs TRBV25-1 and TRBJ2-7; no definite D call. There are 10 residues in the CDR3. Germline assignment: CDR1 MGHDK and CDR2 SYGVNS. V was shortened by 5 bases and J by 3 bases, with 2 bases between the two germline ends. This CDR3 reads CASSHYEQYF. CDR3 in DNA: TGTGCCAGCAGTCACTACGAGCAGTACTTC.

V is TRBV7-9 and J is TRBJ1-2; 7 bases line up with TRBD1. CDR3 length: 17 amino acids. Trimming removed 0 bases from V and 2 bases from J; junction bases left unmatched: 9. In germline, CDR1 is SEHNR, CDR2 FQNEAQ (reference sequence). The CDR3 DNA follows: TGTGCCAGCAGCTTAGCCTACAGGGGCCCCCTGAACTATGGCTACACCTTC. It codes for CASSLAYRGPLNYGYTF.

The chain links TRBV5-4 to TRBJ2-1; D is unresolved. Germline V CDR1 and CDR2: SGHNT, YYREEE (reference sequence). Trimming shortened V by 3 bases and J by 2 bases, and 12 bases separated the two germline ends. This CDR3 contains 15 residues. The CDR3 DNA is TGTGCCAGCAGCTCCCAAGCGAGCCCCTACAATGAGCAGTTCTTC. It codes for CASSSQASPYNEQFF.

V is TRBV27 and J is TRBJ2-2, with a tentative D call TRBD1 (5 bases). CDR3 size: 16 residues. From germline, CDR1 is MNHEY and CDR2 SMNVEV (reference sequence). The V and J ends lost 4 bases and 4 bases respectively, with 16 bases between them. CDR3 sequence reads: CASSSYGHLFTGELFF. As DNA, the CDR3 is TGTGCCAGCAGTTCCTATGGACACTTATTCACCGGGGAGCTGTTTTTT.

The genes are TRBV11-3 and TRBJ2-5; 13 bases are shared with TRBD2. Germline CDR1 and CDR2: SGHNT and YENEEA. This CDR3 is built from 17 residues. Trimming cost V 5 bases and J 2 bases; bases outside gene matches: 8. This CDR3 is CASSLGTSGASQETQYF. The CDR3 DNA sequence: TGTGCCAGCAGCCTGGGGACTAGCGGGGCATCACAAGAGACCCAGTACTTC.

The chain uses TRBV7-9 and TRBJ2-7; tentatively, D is TRBD2 (5 bases). The CDR3 length is 14 residues. With 2 bases removed from V and 3 bases from J, the gap between germline ends came to 11 bases. Looked up from germline, CDR1 is SEHNR and CDR2 is FQNEAQ (reference sequence). The CDR3 protein is CASSLPGLHYEQYF. CDR3 DNA: TGTGCCAGCAGCTTACCGGGGTTGCACTACGAGCAGTACTTC.

With respect to this clone: It is unclear where the CDR3 begins or ends on the DNA, so no DNA is shown, and the CDR3 is as TCRdb lists it. V is TRBV5-6 and J is TRBJ1-5; TRBD1, the table's D call, was not compared with the DNA. Germline loops: CDR1 SGHDT, CDR2 YYEEEE. The CDR3 contains 14 residues when both ends are counted. Here the CDR3 reads CASSWGSGTGDLDF.

The chain is built from TRBV2 and TRBJ2-5; D may be TRBD1 (5 bases). The V gene lost 2 bases and the J gene lost 0 bases, with 10 bases spanning the gap. The CDR3 extends over 15 amino acids. The germline CDR1 and CDR2 sequences are SNHLY and FYNNEI. CDR3 protein: CASSESSGNQETQYF. CDR3 in DNA: TGTGCCAGCAGTGAATCGTCAGGGAACCAAGAGACCCAGTACTTC.

V is TRBV11-1 and J is TRBJ2-5; D possibly corresponds to TRBD2 (7 bases). The CDR3 runs to 17 residues. Trimming cost V 0 bases and J 2 bases, with 16 bases left between them. Germline assignment: CDR1 SGHAT and CDR2 FQDESV (reference sequence). CDR3 DNA: TGTGCCAGCAGCTTAGCGCGGTTCGGGGGGCAACAAGAGACCCAGTACTTC. This translates into CASSLARFGGQQETQYF.

The count of this clone is one. V and J are TRBV9 and TRBJ1-4; D might be TRBD1 (6 bases). Germline V CDR1 and CDR2: SGDLS, YYNGEE. CDR3 length: 14 amino acids. V lost 1 base to trimming and J lost 8 bases, with 12 bases between them. CDR3 protein: CASSVTGSNEKLFF. Here the CDR3 DNA reads TGTGCCAGCAGCGTAACAGGGTCAAACGAAAAACTGTTTTTT.

The J gene is TRBJ1-4, the V gene TRBV5-1; the D is unclear. Germline loops: CDR1 SGHRS, CDR2 YFSETQ. The V end was cut by 4 bases, the J end by 2 bases, with 15 bases between. This CDR3 spans 16 amino acids. CDR3 amino acids: CASSPGGEGTNEKLFF. Written as DNA, the CDR3 is TGCGCCAGCAGCCCAGGTGGGGAGGGCACTAATGAAAAACTGTTTTTT. The complete variable domain, with remaining parts taken from reference TRBV5-1 and TRBJ1-4, reads KAGVTQTPRYLIKTRGQQVTLSCSPISGHRSVSWYQQTPGQGLQFLFEYFSETQRNKGNFPGRFSGRQFSNSRSEMNVSTLELGDSALYLCASSPGGEGTNEKLFFGSGTQLSVL.

The CDR3 sequence: CASSLGGPMQYF. The CDR3 bases are TGTGCCAGCAGCTTAGGGGGGCCGATGCAGTATTTT. The V and J genes are TRBV7-9 and TRBJ2-3; D is possibly TRBD1 (6 bases). The V end was cut by 1 base, the J end by 11 bases, with 10 bases between. This CDR3 has 12 amino acids. Per the germline V gene, CDR1 is SEHNR and CDR2 is FQNEAQ (reference sequence).

This clone was seen a single time. Because the CDR3 is missing its conserved closing phenylalanine or tryptophan, this is likely a read error. The chain couples TRBV29-1 to TRBJ1-2, with 9 bases identical to TRBD1. V lost 4 bases, J lost 1 base, and 4 bases stayed unmatched. The germline CDR1 and CDR2 sequences are SQVTM and ANQGSEA. The CDR3 sequence is 14 residues long. The CDR3 reads CSVVTGGVNYGYTL. The CDR3 bases are TGCAGCGTTGTGACAGGGGGGGTTAACTATGGCTACACCCTC.

The chain recombines TRBV11-3 with TRBJ1-1; D gene unclear. Germline V gene lookup returns CDR1 SGHNT and CDR2 YENEEA. The CDR3 runs 13 residues. V dropped 2 bases and J dropped 9 bases, with 13 bases sitting between them. Here the CDR3 DNA reads TGTGCCAGCAGCTTAAATTTTGGGGAGAAAGCTTTCTTT. Residues: CASSLNFGEKAFF. The whole variable domain, filled in from reference TRBV11-3 and TRBJ1-1, reads EAGVVQSPRYKIIEKKQPVAFWCNPISGHNTLYWYLQNLGQGPELLIRYENEEAVDDSQLPKDRFSAERLKGVDSTLKIQPAELGDSAVYLCASSLNFGEKAFFGQGTRLTVV.